Sequencing of this TCR beta chain was carried out in a study of T cell responses to AZD1222 COVID-19 vaccine. Study-wide results and caveats: No repertoire was sampled before or during the peak T cell response, only after it. Donors were largely white British and mainly female; clonal diversity was possibly underestimated.

This CDR3 spans 15 amino acids. Trimming shortened V by 2 bases and J by 3 bases, and 13 bases separated the two germline ends. Germline V gene sequence: CDR1 KGHSH, CDR2 LQKENI. On this clone: Its antigen remains unidentified.

The repertoire was sequenced with immunoSEQ multiplex PCR; TCRdb's copy has only in-frame clones and lacks some. The table has about 110,000 clones, around 90% seen once. The analysis combined second doses at about 4 or about 12 weeks. This chain uses TRBV18 with TRBJ1-1; possibly TRBD1 for D (5 bases). This specimen consisted of peripheral blood, obtained 28 days after the second AZD1222 dose. The source is an adult who received the AZD1222 COVID-19 vaccine. The CDR3 protein is CASSPGWGADTEAFF. The CDR3, as DNA: TGTGCCAGCTCACCAGGTTGGGGCGCGGACACTGAAGCTTTCTTT.